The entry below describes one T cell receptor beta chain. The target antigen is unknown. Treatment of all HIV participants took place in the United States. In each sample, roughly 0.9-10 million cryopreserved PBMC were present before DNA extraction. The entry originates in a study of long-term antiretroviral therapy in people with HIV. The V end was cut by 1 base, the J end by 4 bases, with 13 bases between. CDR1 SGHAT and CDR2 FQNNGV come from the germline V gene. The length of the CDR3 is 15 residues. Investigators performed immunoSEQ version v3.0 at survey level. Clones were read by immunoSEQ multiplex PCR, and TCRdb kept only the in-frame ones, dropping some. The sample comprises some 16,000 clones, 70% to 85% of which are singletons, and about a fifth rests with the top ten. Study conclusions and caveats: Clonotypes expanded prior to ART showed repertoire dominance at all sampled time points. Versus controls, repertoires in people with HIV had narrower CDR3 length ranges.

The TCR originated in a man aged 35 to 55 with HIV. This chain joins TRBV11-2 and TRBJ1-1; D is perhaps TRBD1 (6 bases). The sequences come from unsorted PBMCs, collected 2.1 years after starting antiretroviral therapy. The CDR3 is CASSLVSGVGTEAFF. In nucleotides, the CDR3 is TGTGCCAGCAGCTTAGTCTCAGGGGTGGGCACTGAAGCTTTCTTT.